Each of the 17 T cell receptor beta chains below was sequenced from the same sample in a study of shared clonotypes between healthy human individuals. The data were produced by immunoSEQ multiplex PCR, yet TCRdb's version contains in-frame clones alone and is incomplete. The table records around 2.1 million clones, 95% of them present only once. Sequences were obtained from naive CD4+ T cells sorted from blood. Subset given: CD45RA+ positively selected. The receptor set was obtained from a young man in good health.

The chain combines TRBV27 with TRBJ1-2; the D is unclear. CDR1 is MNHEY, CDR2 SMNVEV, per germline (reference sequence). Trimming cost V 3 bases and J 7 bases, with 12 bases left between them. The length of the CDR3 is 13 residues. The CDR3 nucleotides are TGTGCCAGCAGTTTTTCCTTGGGAGGTGGCTACACCTTC. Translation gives CASSFSLGGGYTF.

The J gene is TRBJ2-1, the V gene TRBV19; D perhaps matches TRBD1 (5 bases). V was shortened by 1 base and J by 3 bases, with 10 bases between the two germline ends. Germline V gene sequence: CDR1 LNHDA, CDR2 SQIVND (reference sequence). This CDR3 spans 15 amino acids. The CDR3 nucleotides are TGTGCCAGTAGTATAGTTCCAAGGGGCTACAATGAGCAGTTCTTC. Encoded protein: CASSIVPRGYNEQFF.

CDR3 amino acids: CASSSTHQETQYF. CDR3 coding DNA: TGTGCCAGCAGTTCAACTCACCAAGAGACCCAGTACTTC. The J gene is TRBJ2-5, the V gene TRBV6-1; D ambiguous. The ends were cut back, 5 bases at V and 0 bases at J, with 7 bases in the middle. In germline, CDR1 is MNHNS, CDR2 SASEGT. The CDR3 loop spans 13 amino acids.

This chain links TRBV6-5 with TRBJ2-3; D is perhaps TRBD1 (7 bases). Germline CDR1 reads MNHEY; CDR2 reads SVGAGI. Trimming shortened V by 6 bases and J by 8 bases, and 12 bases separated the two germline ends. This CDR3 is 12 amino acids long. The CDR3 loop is CASRSQGGTQYF. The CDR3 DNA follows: TGTGCCAGCAGATCCCAGGGGGGTACGCAGTATTTT.

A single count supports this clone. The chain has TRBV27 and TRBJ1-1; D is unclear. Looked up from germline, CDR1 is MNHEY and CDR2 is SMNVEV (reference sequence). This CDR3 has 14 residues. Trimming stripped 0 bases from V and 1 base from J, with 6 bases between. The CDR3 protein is CASSLSGKNTEAFF. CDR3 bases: TGTGCCAGCAGTTTATCTGGGAAGAACACTGAAGCTTTCTTT.

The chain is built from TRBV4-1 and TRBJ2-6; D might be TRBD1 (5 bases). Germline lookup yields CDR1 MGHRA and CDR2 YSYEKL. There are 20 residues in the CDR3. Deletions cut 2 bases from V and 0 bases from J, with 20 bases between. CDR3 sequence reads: CASSQIWGTVRGSGANVLTF. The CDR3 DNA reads TGCGCCAGCAGCCAAATTTGGGGCACAGTGCGCGGCTCTGGGGCCAACGTCCTGACTTTC.

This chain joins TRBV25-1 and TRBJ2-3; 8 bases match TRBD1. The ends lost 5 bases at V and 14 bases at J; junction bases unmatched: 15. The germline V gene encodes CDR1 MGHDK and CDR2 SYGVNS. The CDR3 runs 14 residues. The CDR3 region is CASSPDLRQGKLYF. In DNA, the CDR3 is TGTGCCAGCAGTCCGGACCTGCGACAGGGGAAACTGTATTTT.

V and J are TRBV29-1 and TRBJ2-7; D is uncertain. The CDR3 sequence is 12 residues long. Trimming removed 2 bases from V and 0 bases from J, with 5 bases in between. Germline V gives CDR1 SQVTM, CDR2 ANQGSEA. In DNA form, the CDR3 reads TGCAGCGTTGAACTCCCCTCCTACGAGCAGTACTTC. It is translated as CSVELPSYEQYF.

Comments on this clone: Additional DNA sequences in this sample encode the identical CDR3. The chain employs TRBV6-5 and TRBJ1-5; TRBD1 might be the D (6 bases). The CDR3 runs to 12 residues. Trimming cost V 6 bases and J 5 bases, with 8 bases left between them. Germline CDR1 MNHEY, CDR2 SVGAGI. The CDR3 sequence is CASRRGDQPQHF. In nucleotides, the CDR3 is TGTGCCAGCAGGAGGGGGGATCAGCCCCAGCATTTT.

The CDR3 loop reads CASSLRGRTDTQYF. DNA for the CDR3: TGTGCCAGCAGCTTAAGGGGTCGGACAGATACGCAGTATTTT. The V and J genes are TRBV11-2 and TRBJ2-3, with D tentatively TRBD1 (5 bases). The V gene's germline CDR1 is SGHAT and CDR2 FQNNGV. V was trimmed by 2 bases and J by 3 bases, leaving 9 bases between them. The CDR3 consists of 14 residues.

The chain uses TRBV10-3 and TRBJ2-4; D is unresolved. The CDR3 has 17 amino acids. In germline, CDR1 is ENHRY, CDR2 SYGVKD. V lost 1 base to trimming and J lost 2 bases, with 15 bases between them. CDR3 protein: CAISELGKSLPKNIQYF. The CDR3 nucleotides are TGTGCCATCAGTGAGTTAGGGAAGTCCTTGCCCAAAAACATTCAGTACTTC.

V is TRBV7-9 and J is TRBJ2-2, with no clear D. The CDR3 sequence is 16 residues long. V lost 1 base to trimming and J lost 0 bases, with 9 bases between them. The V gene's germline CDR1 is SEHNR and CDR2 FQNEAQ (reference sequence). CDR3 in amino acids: CASSLEGHTNTGELFF. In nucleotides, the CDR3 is TGTGCCAGCAGCTTAGAGGGCCACACGAACACCGGGGAGCTGTTTTTT. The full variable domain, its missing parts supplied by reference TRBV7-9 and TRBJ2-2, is DTGVSQNPRHKITKRGQNVTFRCDPISEHNRLYWYRQTLGQGPEFLTYFQNEAQLEKSRLLSDRFSAERPKGSFSTLEIQRTEQGDSAMYLCASSLEGHTNTGELFFGEGSRLTVL.

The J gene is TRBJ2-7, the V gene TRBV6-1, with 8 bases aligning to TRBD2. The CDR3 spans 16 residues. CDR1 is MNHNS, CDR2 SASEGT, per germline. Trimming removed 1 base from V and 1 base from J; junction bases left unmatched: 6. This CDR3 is CASSEGGSGKSYEQYF. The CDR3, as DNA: TGTGCCAGCAGTGAAGGGGGTAGCGGGAAATCCTACGAGCAGTACTTC.

The DNA of the CDR3 is TGTGCTAGTGGTTTGTTGACAGGGCACACCCTCTACAGCTCCTACGAGCAGTACTTC. Translated, it gives CASGLLTGHTLYSSYEQYF. This chain uses TRBV12-5 with TRBJ2-7, with 7 bases that match TRBD1. The CDR3 loop spans 19 amino acids. With V trimmed by 2 bases and J by 0 bases, 16 bases remained unmatched. CDR1 and CDR2 (germline): LGHNT, FRNRAP.

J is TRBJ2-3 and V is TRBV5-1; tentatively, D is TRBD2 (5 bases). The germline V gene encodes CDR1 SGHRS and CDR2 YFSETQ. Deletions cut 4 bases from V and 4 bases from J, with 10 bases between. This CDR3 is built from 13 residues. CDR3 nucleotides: TGCGCCAGCAGCCCGGGAACAGCAGATACGCAGTATTTT. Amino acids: CASSPGTADTQYF.

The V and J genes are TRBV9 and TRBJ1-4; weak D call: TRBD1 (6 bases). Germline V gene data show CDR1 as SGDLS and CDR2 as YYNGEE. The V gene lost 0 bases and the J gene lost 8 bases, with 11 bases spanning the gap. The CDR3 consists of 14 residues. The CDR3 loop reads CASSVAGEAEKLFF. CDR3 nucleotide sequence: TGTGCCAGCAGCGTAGCAGGGGAGGCGGAAAAACTGTTTTTT.

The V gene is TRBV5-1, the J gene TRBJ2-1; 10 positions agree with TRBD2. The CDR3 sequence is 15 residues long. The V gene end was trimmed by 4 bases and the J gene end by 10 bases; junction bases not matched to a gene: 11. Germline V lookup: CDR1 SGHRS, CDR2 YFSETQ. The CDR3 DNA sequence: TGCGCCAGCAGCGGGAGAAGCGGGGGGGCCGAAGAGCAGTTCTTC. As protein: CASSGRSGGAEEQFF.